This T cell receptor (beta chain) was observed in a study of patients and donors after allogeneic stem cell transplantation. CDR1 and CDR2 (germline): LGHNA, YSLEER. This CDR3 is 16 amino acids long. V lost 3 bases, J lost 5 bases, and 10 bases stayed unmatched. TCRdb re-called the RT-PCR reads with MiXCR, one entry per CDR3 protein. Of tens of thousands of distinct CDR3 sequences in the sample, about 48% were seen once. Input material: blood, either unsorted or a sorted T cell fraction (not recorded which). V and J are TRBV4-3 and TRBJ1-2; TRBD1 agrees at 9 bases. The sequence derives from a human donor who was either an allogeneic HSCT recipient or a stem cell or donor lymphocyte infusion donor (not recorded which). It is not recorded whose cells these are; they may come from a transplant donor. In nucleotides, the CDR3 is TGCGCCAGCAGCCACGGAGGGGGGACAGGGACATATGGCTACACCTTC. This gives the protein CASSHGGGTGTYGYTF.